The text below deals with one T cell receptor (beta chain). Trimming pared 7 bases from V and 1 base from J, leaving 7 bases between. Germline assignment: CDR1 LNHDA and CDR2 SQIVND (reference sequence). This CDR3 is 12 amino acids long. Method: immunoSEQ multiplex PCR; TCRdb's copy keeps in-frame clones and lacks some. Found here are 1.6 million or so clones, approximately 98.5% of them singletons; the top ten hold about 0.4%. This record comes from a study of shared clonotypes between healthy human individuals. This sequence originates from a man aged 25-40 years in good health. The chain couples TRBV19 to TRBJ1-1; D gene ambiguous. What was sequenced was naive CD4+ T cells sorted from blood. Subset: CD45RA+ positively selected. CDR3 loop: CASKARNTEAFF. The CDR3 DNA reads TGTGCCAGTAAAGCGCGGAACACTGAAGCTTTCTTT.